A single sample is the source of the 8 T cell receptor beta chains below, sequenced in a study of blood T cell repertoires in COVID-19. Sequencing was performed with immunoSEQ multiplex PCR; in TCRdb, only in-frame clones are kept and a portion is missing. Found here are over 100,000 clones, 85% of them singletons; the top ten hold approximately 1.5%. The material sequenced was peripheral blood. These receptors were collected from a man between 35 and 55 years old with acute or convalescent COVID-19.

The J gene is TRBJ2-3, the V gene TRBV15, with D hard to call. The CDR3 runs 14 residues. The V gene lost 1 base and the J gene lost 0 bases, with 5 bases spanning the gap. The V gene's germline CDR1 is LNHNV and CDR2 YYDKDF (reference sequence). The CDR3 nucleotides are TGTGCCACCAGCAGAGTAAAAAGCACAGATACGCAGTATTTT. Translating it yields CATSRVKSTDTQYF.

The chain employs TRBV19 and TRBJ1-5; D not resolved. The germline CDR1 and CDR2 sequences are LNHDA and SQIVND (reference sequence). Trimming removed 6 bases at V and 7 bases at J, with 13 bases between. The CDR3 sequence is 13 residues long. The CDR3 DNA reads TGTGCCAGTAGCCCAAGGCGGGAGCAGCCCCAGCATTTT. This sequence encodes CASSPRREQPQHF.

This chain joins TRBV18 and TRBJ1-1, with 7 bases identical to TRBD1. V shed 6 bases and J 2 bases; nucleotides not matched to a gene: 3. CDR1 is KGHSH, CDR2 LQKENI, per germline. The CDR3 spans 13 residues. As DNA, the CDR3 is TGTGCCAGCTCCGGACAGGCCAACACTGAAGCTTTCTTT. Protein product: CASSGQANTEAFF.

The J gene is TRBJ2-4, the V gene TRBV3-1 (or the pseudogene TRBV3-2); tentatively, D is TRBD1 (5 bases). CDR3 length: 17 amino acids. Germline assignment: CDR1 LGHDT and CDR2 YNNKEL (reference sequence). The V end was cut by 5 bases, the J end by 0 bases, with 17 bases between. In DNA form, the CDR3 reads TGTGCCAGCAGCTATTTTAGGGGTCCCCTAGCCAAAAACATTCAGTACTTC. Its protein is CASSYFRGPLAKNIQYF.

This sequence joins TRBV3-1 (or the pseudogene TRBV3-2) and TRBJ2-7; D not resolved. Germline CDR1 and CDR2: LGHDT and YNNKEL (reference sequence). There are 13 residues in the CDR3. The V gene lost 1 base and the J gene lost 0 bases, with 4 bases spanning the gap. The CDR3 region has the DNA TGTGCCAGCAGCCAAGCCTCCTCCTACGAGCAGTACTTC. The encoded protein is CASSQASSYEQYF.

The chain recombines TRBV6-5 with TRBJ1-5, with D maybe TRBD1 (6 bases). CDR3 length: 13 residues. Germline CDR1 reads MNHEY; CDR2 reads SVGAGI. Trimming shortened V by 7 bases and J by 6 bases, and 13 bases separated the two germline ends. DNA for the CDR3: TGTGCCAGCAACGGGGGGCCGGTTCAGCCCCAGCATTTT. Translating gives CASNGGPVQPQHF.

The chain is built from TRBV21-1 and TRBJ2-7; the tabulated D call, TRBD2, remains unverified against the DNA. TRBV21-1 is deemed a pseudogene. This CDR3 spans 12 amino acids. For the CDR3, the DNA is TGTGCCAGCAGCAAAGAGGGCAGCGGGGAGTACTTC. Protein sequence: CASSKEGSGEYF.

This clone came up a few times. This chain uses TRBV27 with TRBJ2-5, with TRBD2 identical over 13 bases. V lost 2 bases to trimming and J lost 1 base; unmatched junction nucleotides: 4. Germline CDR1 reads MNHEY; CDR2 reads SMNVEV (reference sequence). CDR3 size: 17 residues. CDR3 DNA: TGTGCCAGCAGTTTAAAGGGACTAGCGGGGCCCCAAGAGACCCAGTACTTC. This sequence encodes CASSLKGLAGPQETQYF.